The source of this TCR beta chain is a study of blood T cell repertoires in COVID-19. Overall study context: T cells, B-cell-depleted T cells, or PBMCs provided the cDNA or gDNA that served as material.

This CDR3 contains 14 residues. V was clipped by 2 bases and J by 2 bases, with 10 bases between them. Germline V CDR1 and CDR2: LGHDT, YNNKEL (reference sequence). As originally analysed: Reference gene primer amplification gave estimated nucleated cell counts. Measured with immunoSEQ multiplex PCR; TCRdb has only the in-frame clones, and not every one. The V and J calls and the clone size are those of that table, but D and trimming were determined from the DNA. Here the sample spans about 140,000 clones, about 83% being singletons. The TCR sequence derives from a human donor in a cohort sampled during active COVID-19. The sample consisted of peripheral blood. The chain links TRBV3-1 (or the pseudogene TRBV3-2) to TRBJ2-7, with TRBD1 as a possible D gene (5 bases). This CDR3 is CASSQQWGPYEQYF. The CDR3 nucleotides are TGTGCCAGCAGCCAACAATGGGGCCCCTACGAGCAGTACTTC.